A selection of T cell receptor beta chains follows, all from one sample in a study of T cell responses to AZD1222 COVID-19 vaccine. Here immunoSEQ multiplex PCR was the method, and the copy in TCRdb shows in-frame clones only, minus some. This sample has around 100,000 clones, with roughly 88% found just once. Material: peripheral blood, obtained on day 0 of AZD1222 vaccination. Source of these receptors: an adult in good health. Both conserved end residues are part of each CDR3. D genes are given only for firm matches. The listing skips clone size in some rows; elsewhere it reads once, few, many or a size class.

d_gene: TRBD1; v_gene: TRBV23-1; abundance: -; j_gene: TRBJ1-1; CDR3aa: CASSHYTTDRGFEAFF; CDR3nt: TGCGCCAGCAGTCATTACACGACCGACAGGGGGTTCGAAGCTTTCTTT
d_gene: -; v_gene: TRBV6-5; abundance: few; j_gene: TRBJ2-2; CDR3aa: CASSHGGELFF; CDR3nt: TGTGCCAGCAGTCACGGCGGGGAGCTGTTTTTT
d_gene: -; v_gene: TRBV6-1; abundance: few; j_gene: TRBJ1-6; CDR3aa: CASSEVGGNSPLHF; CDR3nt: TGTGCCAGCAGTGAAGTCGGGGGAAATTCACCCCTCCACTTT
d_gene: -; v_gene: TRBV27; abundance: few; j_gene: TRBJ1-3; CDR3aa: CASSLSSGWAGNTIYF; CDR3nt: TGTGCCAGCAGTTTAAGCTCCGGGTGGGCTGGAAACACCATATATTTT
d_gene: -; v_gene: TRBV5-4; abundance: -; j_gene: TRBJ2-7; CDR3aa: CASSLDGSYEQYF; CDR3nt: TGTGCCAGCAGCTTGGACGGTTCCTACGAGCAGTACTTC
d_gene: -; v_gene: TRBV25-1; abundance: -; j_gene: TRBJ1-2; CDR3aa: CASSEPGTAYGYTF; CDR3nt: TGTGCCAGCAGTGAGCCCGGGACTGCTTATGGCTACACCTTC
d_gene: -; v_gene: TRBV7-9; abundance: -; j_gene: TRBJ2-1; CDR3aa: CASSLAEVGNEQFF; CDR3nt: TGTGCCAGCAGCTTAGCGGAGGTTGGCAATGAGCAGTTCTTC
d_gene: -; v_gene: TRBV19; abundance: -; j_gene: TRBJ1-6; CDR3aa: CASTNTGTLGSPLHF; CDR3nt: TGTGCCAGTACCAATACCGGGACGTTGGGCTCACCCCTCCACTTT
d_gene: -; v_gene: TRBV7-2; abundance: once; j_gene: TRBJ1-1; CDR3aa: CASSPGGGMNTEAFF; CDR3nt: TGTGCCAGCAGCCCGGGTGGGGGAATGAACACTGAAGCTTTCTTT
d_gene: TRBD1; v_gene: TRBV24-1; abundance: -; j_gene: TRBJ1-1; CDR3aa: CATSDATGGFAEAFF; CDR3nt: TGTGCCACCAGTGATGCGACAGGGGGTTTCGCTGAAGCTTTCTTT
d_gene: -; v_gene: TRBV5-8; abundance: -; j_gene: TRBJ1-5; CDR3aa: CASSLWGGSSNQPQHF; CDR3nt: TGTGCCAGCAGCTTGTGGGGGGGTAGCAGCAATCAGCCCCAGCATTTT
d_gene: -; v_gene: TRBV6-2/TRBV6-3; abundance: once; j_gene: TRBJ2-5; CDR3aa: CASSGGPQRVTQYF; CDR3nt: TGTGCCAGCAGTGGGGGACCCCAGAGGGTGACCCAGTACTTC
d_gene: TRBD1; v_gene: TRBV6-1; abundance: -; j_gene: TRBJ1-2; CDR3aa: CASSEVGRGLDGYTF; CDR3nt: TGTGCTAGCAGTGAAGTAGGCAGGGGGCTCGACGGCTACACCTTC
d_gene: -; v_gene: TRBV6-5; abundance: -; j_gene: TRBJ1-2; CDR3aa: CASSYDPSYGYTF; CDR3nt: TGTGCCAGCAGTTATGACCCGTCCTATGGCTACACCTTC
d_gene: -; v_gene: TRBV29-1; abundance: -; j_gene: TRBJ2-1; CDR3aa: CSGGDDEQFF; CDR3nt: TGCAGCGGGGGAGACGATGAGCAGTTCTTC
d_gene: TRBD1; v_gene: TRBV9; abundance: -; j_gene: TRBJ2-7; CDR3aa: CASSAGTGPYEQYF; CDR3nt: TGTGCCAGCAGCGCCGGGACAGGGCCCTACGAGCAGTACTTC
d_gene: -; v_gene: TRBV12-3/TRBV12-4; abundance: -; j_gene: TRBJ2-4; CDR3aa: CASSPTNENIQYF; CDR3nt: TGTGCCAGCAGCCCTACAAATGAAAACATTCAGTACTTC
d_gene: TRBD1; v_gene: TRBV6-5; abundance: -; j_gene: TRBJ1-6; CDR3aa: CASRPGQGNSPLHF; CDR3nt: TGTGCCAGCAGGCCGGGACAGGGGAATTCACCCCTCCACTTT
d_gene: -; v_gene: TRBV2; abundance: once; j_gene: TRBJ1-5; CDR3aa: CASSRQSLDQPQHF; CDR3nt: TGTGCCAGCAGTCGACAGTCTTTGGACCAGCCCCAGCATTTT
d_gene: -; v_gene: TRBV11-2; abundance: -; j_gene: TRBJ2-5; CDR3aa: CASSLVLGQETQYF; CDR3nt: TGTGCCAGCAGCTTAGTTCTCGGACAAGAGACCCAGTACTTC
d_gene: -; v_gene: TRBV27; abundance: once; j_gene: TRBJ1-1; CDR3aa: CASSPGTIHRAFF; CDR3nt: TGTGCCAGCAGTCCGGGGACAATTCACCGGGCTTTCTTT
d_gene: -; v_gene: TRBV24-1; abundance: -; j_gene: TRBJ1-2; CDR3aa: CATDYGAYYGYTF; CDR3nt: TGTGCCACGGACTACGGCGCCTACTATGGCTACACCTTC
d_gene: -; v_gene: TRBV24-1; abundance: -; j_gene: TRBJ2-5; CDR3aa: CATSDPQETQYF; CDR3nt: TGTGCCACCAGTGACCCCCAAGAGACCCAGTACTTC
d_gene: -; v_gene: TRBV4-2; abundance: -; j_gene: TRBJ1-1; CDR3aa: CASSQDLPGLIAFF; CDR3nt: TGTGCCAGCAGCCAAGATCTCCCAGGGCTAATAGCTTTCTTT
d_gene: -; v_gene: TRBV6-2/TRBV6-3; abundance: -; j_gene: TRBJ1-5; CDR3aa: CASSYSIGVQPQHF; CDR3nt: TGTGCCAGCAGTTACTCGATCGGGGTTCAGCCCCAGCATTTT
d_gene: -; v_gene: TRBV24-1; abundance: -; j_gene: TRBJ1-2; CDR3aa: CATSPRATNYGYTF; CDR3nt: TGTGCCACCAGTCCTCGGGCGACTAACTATGGCTACACCTTC
d_gene: -; v_gene: TRBV6-1; abundance: -; j_gene: TRBJ2-7; CDR3aa: CASSEGGAGYEQYF; CDR3nt: TGTGCCAGCAGTGAGGGGGGGGCCGGGTACGAGCAGTACTTC
d_gene: TRBD1; v_gene: TRBV27; abundance: -; j_gene: TRBJ1-1; CDR3aa: CASSFRPPDRGLRTEAFF; CDR3nt: TGTGCCAGCAGTTTCCGCCCCCCGGACAGGGGCCTTCGAACTGAAGCTTTCTTT
d_gene: TRBD1; v_gene: TRBV9; abundance: once; j_gene: TRBJ1-4; CDR3aa: CASSTTLGQLTEKLFF; CDR3nt: TGTGCCAGCAGCACCACCTTGGGACAGTTAACTGAAAAACTGTTTTTT
d_gene: -; v_gene: TRBV4-3; abundance: -; j_gene: TRBJ1-1; CDR3aa: CASSPQGGGTEAFF; CDR3nt: TGCGCCAGCAGCCCACAAGGGGGTGGGACTGAAGCTTTCTTT
d_gene: -; v_gene: TRBV5-4; abundance: -; j_gene: TRBJ2-3; CDR3aa: CASRNSRDSTDTQYF; CDR3nt: TGTGCCAGCAGGAATTCCAGGGATAGCACAGATACGCAGTATTTT
d_gene: -; v_gene: TRBV7-2; abundance: -; j_gene: TRBJ1-2; CDR3aa: CASSLRLSHGYTF; CDR3nt: TGTGCCAGCAGCTTAAGGCTTAGTCATGGCTACACCTTC
d_gene: -; v_gene: TRBV19; abundance: -; j_gene: TRBJ1-5; CDR3aa: CASSMRESQPQHF; CDR3nt: TGTGCCAGTAGTATGAGGGAAAGTCAGCCCCAGCATTTT
d_gene: -; v_gene: TRBV7-9; abundance: -; j_gene: TRBJ2-1; CDR3aa: CASSLGLYNEQFF; CDR3nt: TGTGCCAGCAGCCTGGGACTTTACAATGAGCAGTTCTTC
d_gene: TRBD1; v_gene: TRBV10-3; abundance: once; j_gene: TRBJ1-1; CDR3aa: CAITDRVNTEAFF; CDR3nt: TGTGCCATCACCGACAGGGTGAACACTGAAGCTTTCTTT
d_gene: -; v_gene: TRBV7-3; abundance: once; j_gene: TRBJ2-7; CDR3aa: CASSMTGLQSYEQYF; CDR3nt: TGTGCCAGCAGCATGACAGGCCTCCAATCCTACGAGCAGTACTTC